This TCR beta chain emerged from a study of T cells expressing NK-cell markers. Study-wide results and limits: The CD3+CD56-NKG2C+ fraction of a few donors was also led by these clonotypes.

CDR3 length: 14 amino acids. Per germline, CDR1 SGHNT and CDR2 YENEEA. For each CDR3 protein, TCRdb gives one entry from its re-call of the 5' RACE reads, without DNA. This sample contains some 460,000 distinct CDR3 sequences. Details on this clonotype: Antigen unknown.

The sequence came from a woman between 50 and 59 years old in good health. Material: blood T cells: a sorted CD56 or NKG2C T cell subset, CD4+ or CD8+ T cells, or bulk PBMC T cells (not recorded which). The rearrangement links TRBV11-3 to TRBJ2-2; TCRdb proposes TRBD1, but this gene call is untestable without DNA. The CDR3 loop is CASSVAGFTGELFF.